Presented here are 22 T cell receptor beta chains from one specimen sequenced in a study of tissue T cells after allogeneic stem cell transplantation. Assay: immunoSEQ multiplex PCR; the TCRdb copy retains only in-frame clones and omits some. The repertoire holds fewer than 1,500 clones, with about 65% as singletons. This sample comprised spleen tissue, obtained at autopsy. The origin of the receptors is a male patient older than 55 with steroid-refractory graft-versus-host disease after an allogeneic stem cell transplant. Part of the T cells may come from the graft donor.

This clone is judged large. The rearrangement joins TRBV4-1 to TRBJ2-5, with 8 bases aligning to TRBD1. The germline CDR1 and CDR2 sequences are MGHRA and YSYEKL. The CDR3 contains 16 residues. V shed 4 bases, J shed 3 bases, and the junction held 10 bases outside the gene matches. CDR3 nucleotide sequence: TGCGCCAGCAGCCCCTACTCGGCGACAGGGGAAGAGACCCAGTACTTC. Its translation: CASSPYSATGEETQYF.

The V gene is TRBV5-5, the J gene TRBJ1-3; D not resolved. Per germline, CDR1 SGHKS and CDR2 YYEKEE (reference sequence). V lost 1 base to trimming and J lost 0 bases, with 14 bases between them. This CDR3 spans 17 amino acids. The CDR3 nucleotides read TGTGCCAGCAGCTTGCGCACCTCGGATTACTCTGGAAACACCATATATTTT. Translating it yields CASSLRTSDYSGNTIYF. The full variable domain, its missing parts supplied by reference TRBV5-5 and TRBJ1-3, is DAGVTQSPTHLIKTRGQQVTLRCSPISGHKSVSWYQQVLGQGPQFIFQYYEKEERGRGNFPDRFSARQFPNYSSELNVNALLLGDSALYLCASSLRTSDYSGNTIYFGEGSWLTVV.

This clone was picked up a small number of times. The J gene is TRBJ2-1, the V gene TRBV20-1; no reliable D call. With 3 bases removed from V and 10 bases from J, the gap between germline ends came to 10 bases. The V gene's germline CDR1 is DFQATT and CDR2 SNEGSKA (reference sequence). This CDR3 region has 11 residues. This chain's CDR3 is CSARDAREQFF. The CDR3 DNA sequence: TGCAGTGCTAGGGATGCAAGGGAGCAGTTCTTC.

This clone was recorded only once. V usage is TRBV7-9 and J usage is TRBJ2-2, with a weak D call TRBD2 (5 bases). Trimming cost V 1 base and J 3 bases, with 12 bases left between them. This CDR3 is built from 16 residues. The germline V gene encodes CDR1 SEHNR and CDR2 FQNEAQ (reference sequence). The CDR3 sequence: CASSLGSGSYTGELFF. The CDR3 nucleotides read TGTGCCAGCAGCTTAGGGTCGGGGTCGTACACCGGGGAGCTGTTTTTT.

As concerns this clone: One end of the junction fails to match germline, which may point to a read error. The chain is built from TRBV7-9 and TRBJ2-7, with D tentatively TRBD2 (6 bases). The germline CDR1 and CDR2 sequences are SEHNR and FQNEAQ (reference sequence). The CDR3 totals 12 residues. The CDR3 is CASSSHLGGLVF. In DNA form, the CDR3 reads TGTGCCAGCAGCTCGCATCTGGGAGGCTTAGTCTTC.

The chain uses TRBV4-3 and TRBJ2-7; TRBD1 agrees at 7 bases. V lost 3 bases and J lost 2; bases outside the gene matches: 4. CDR1 and CDR2 (germline): LGHNA, YSLEER. This CDR3 has 14 residues. CDR3 sequence reads: CASSHDRDAYEQYF. CDR3 nucleotide sequence: TGCGCCAGCAGCCACGACAGGGACGCCTACGAGCAGTACTTC.

This chain joins TRBV4-3 and TRBJ1-1; D is unclear. This CDR3 region has 13 residues. Germline CDR1 LGHNA, CDR2 YSLEER. Trimming shortened V by 0 bases and J by 5 bases, and 7 bases separated the two germline ends. CDR3 in amino acids: CASSQDKATEAFF. CDR3 sequence (DNA): TGCGCCAGCAGCCAAGACAAAGCAACTGAAGCTTTCTTT.

V and J are TRBV9 and TRBJ2-5; D gene unclear. This CDR3 has 13 amino acids. V was cut by 3 bases and J by 1 base, with 7 bases left in between. CDR1 and CDR2 (germline): SGDLS, YYNGEE. CDR3 protein: CASSGGSQETQYF. CDR3 nucleotide sequence: TGTGCCAGCAGCGGCGGCTCCCAAGAGACCCAGTACTTC.

This clone qualifies as hyperexpanded. The rearrangement uses TRBV7-9 and TRBJ2-7; either TRBD1 or TRBD2 may fit D (5 bases each). V was pared by 4 bases and J by 2 bases, with 18 bases between. The V gene's germline CDR1 is SEHNR and CDR2 FQNEAQ (reference sequence). This CDR3 comprises 16 residues. The CDR3 DNA is TGTGCCAGCAGCTCTGAGGGGAGCCAGGCCCCCTACGAGCAGTACTTC. Its protein product is CASSSEGSQAPYEQYF.

The chain carries TRBV5-8 and TRBJ2-4; perhaps TRBD1 as D (7 bases). V was shortened by 4 bases and J by 6 bases, with 20 bases between the two germline ends. Germline V CDR1 and CDR2: SGHTS, YDEGEE. The CDR3 spans 16 residues. The CDR3 sequence: CASSPRRRGLGNIQYF. In DNA, the CDR3 is TGTGCCAGCAGCCCTCGACGGAGGGGGCTGGGAAACATTCAGTACTTC.

This clone counts as large (0.1 to 1%). V gene TRBV4-2 combines with J gene TRBJ2-7, with 9 bases aligning to TRBD1. V gave up 5 bases and J gave up 2 bases; unmatched junction bases: 1. The CDR3 totals 13 residues. The germline V gene has CDR1 LGHNA and CDR2 YNFKEQ. The CDR3 loop reads CASSGQGPYEQYF. CDR3 DNA sequence: TGTGCCAGCAGCGGACAGGGGCCCTACGAGCAGTACTTC.

The chain recombines TRBV2 with TRBJ2-7; 12 bases line up with TRBD1. The CDR3 has 16 residues. Germline values: CDR1 SNHLY, CDR2 FYNNEI. V shed 2 bases and J 2 bases; nucleotides not matched to a gene: 4. For the CDR3, the DNA is TGTGCCAGCAGTGAAAGGGGACAGGGGGCAACCTACGAGCAGTACTTC. Residues: CASSERGQGATYEQYF. Filled out from reference TRBV2 and TRBJ2-7, the complete variable domain reads EPEVTQTPSHQVTQMGQEVILRCVPISNHLYFYWYRQILGQKVEFLVSFYNNEISEKSEIFDDQFSVERPDGSNFTLKIRSTKLEDSAMYFCASSERGQGATYEQYFGPGTRLTVT.

The chain couples TRBV5-6 to TRBJ1-6; 7 bases are a match to TRBD1. The germline V gene encodes CDR1 SGHDT and CDR2 YYEEEE. V dropped 4 bases and J dropped 7; count of bases not matched to a gene: 8. The CDR3 consists of 15 residues. The CDR3 DNA reads TGTGCCAGCAGCCCACAGGGGCGAACGAATTCACCCCTCCACTTT. Amino acids: CASSPQGRTNSPLHF.

In its sample, this clone is hyperexpanded. The chain uses TRBV7-9 and TRBJ2-2; D remains ambiguous. V lost 4 bases and J lost 1, with 7 bases in between. Per germline, CDR1 SEHNR and CDR2 FQNEAQ (reference sequence). The CDR3 is 14 residues long. The CDR3 coding sequence is TGTGCCAGCAGCTCCTGGGGGAACACCGGGGAGCTGTTTTTT. Translation: CASSSWGNTGELFF.

The chain links TRBV7-9 to TRBJ2-1, with 11 bases fitting TRBD2. J lost 0 bases, V lost 4 bases, and 11 bases had no gene match. Germline V gene lookup returns CDR1 SEHNR and CDR2 FQNEAQ (reference sequence). CDR3 length equals 19 residues. For the CDR3, the DNA is TGTGCCAGCAGCTCCCGACTAGCGGGGTTCTCCAGCTCCTACAATGAGCAGTTCTTC. Translating gives CASSSRLAGFSSSYNEQFF.

Turning to this clone: The junction and the germline gene differ at one end; a read error may be behind it. The V gene is TRBV5-4, the J gene TRBJ1-2, with D possibly matching TRBD1 (6 bases). CDR3 length equals 14 residues. CDR1 and CDR2 (germline): SGHNT, YYREEE (reference sequence). The CDR3 region has the DNA TGTGCCAGCAGCCAGGACATTGGGGGCTATGGCCACACCTTC. This codes for CASSQDIGGYGHTF.

The rearrangement joins TRBV4-2 to TRBJ2-7; D is undetermined. Germline-derived CDR1 and CDR2 are LGHNA and YNFKEQ. This CDR3 is built from 15 residues. Trimming left V 0 bases short and J 5 bases short, with 14 bases between. The CDR3 is CASSQDGQDSNEQYF. The CDR3 region has the DNA TGTGCCAGCAGCCAAGACGGTCAGGATAGCAACGAGCAGTACTTC.

The V call is TRBV9, the J call TRBJ2-1; TRBD2 agrees at 9 bases. This CDR3 comprises 15 residues. Losses at the gene ends were 0 bases for V and 4 bases for J; bases not matched to a gene: 2. CDR1 is SGDLS, CDR2 YYNGEE, per germline. CDR3 DNA: TGTGCCAGCAGCGTAGGGCTAGCGGGGTACAATGAGCAGTTCTTC. Its protein product is CASSVGLAGYNEQFF.

V and J are TRBV6-2 or TRBV6-3 and TRBJ1-2; TRBD1 might be the D (5 bases). Germline V CDR1 and CDR2: MNHEY, SVGEGT. V lost 5 bases to trimming and J lost 5 bases, with 18 bases between them. This CDR3 contains 15 residues. CDR3 loop: CASSTYRPPSYGYTF. CDR3 DNA: TGTGCCAGCAGTACATACAGGCCTCCGTCTTATGGCTACACCTTC.

The chain couples TRBV15 to TRBJ2-3; a weak D match, TRBD1 (6 bases). In germline, CDR1 is LNHNV, CDR2 YYDKDF (reference sequence). Trimming took 0 bases from V and 0 from J, leaving 13 bases between them. This CDR3 has 17 amino acids. CDR3 in DNA: TGTGCCACCAGCAGAGAGGGGACATCCTCTAGCACAGATACGCAGTATTTT. Its protein product is CATSREGTSSSTDTQYF.

This chain uses TRBV4-1 with TRBJ2-5, with 7 bases that match TRBD1. The CDR3 runs 14 residues. CDR1 is MGHRA and CDR2 is YSYEKL in the germline V gene. V was clipped by 4 bases and J by 4 bases; unmatched bases: 6. The CDR3 sequence: CASSRQGEGETQYF. CDR3 sequence (DNA): TGCGCCAGCAGCCGACAGGGAGAAGGAGAGACCCAGTACTTC.

The genes are TRBV7-2 and TRBJ1-5, with D maybe TRBD1 (6 bases). Germline CDR1 reads SGHTA; CDR2 reads FQGNSA. This CDR3 has 15 residues. V was shortened by 5 bases and J by 4 bases, with 15 bases between the two germline ends. The CDR3 region is CASSLRYRANQPQHF. CDR3 nucleotides: TGTGCCAGCAGCCTAAGATACAGGGCTAATCAGCCCCAGCATTTT.